The 24 T cell receptor beta chains below come from one sample, sequenced in a study of chemoradiotherapy in HPV16-positive cancers. Only in-frame clones appear in the TCRdb table, and some are missing; sequencing was by immunoSEQ multiplex PCR. Here the sample spans almost 5,500 clones, more than 65% being singletons. Here the sequenced sample was tumor tissue, taken from a patient who underwent chemoradiotherapy. The receptors shown here come from a human donor with HPV-associated anogenital cancer.

The J gene is TRBJ2-1, the V gene TRBV11-2, with D perhaps matching TRBD1 (6 bases). Trimming stripped 3 bases from V and 8 bases from J, with 14 bases between. CDR1 and CDR2 (germline): SGHAT, FQNNGV. The CDR3 is made up of 14 amino acids. The CDR3 reads CASSFGQPGDEQFF. CDR3 coding DNA: TGTGCCAGCAGCTTCGGACAACCAGGGGATGAGCAGTTCTTC.

This clone appeared once. V is TRBV4-3 and J is TRBJ1-6; D may be TRBD1 (6 bases). Trimming pared 1 base from V and 0 bases from J, leaving 10 bases between. The germline gives CDR1 LGHNA, CDR2 YSLEER. The CDR3 spans 17 residues. CDR3 sequence reads: CASSQAVRGSYNSPLHF. The CDR3 region has the DNA TGCGCCAGCAGCCAAGCCGTCAGGGGCTCCTATAATTCACCCCTCCACTTT.

This chain links TRBV10-3 with TRBJ1-2, with TRBD1 matching over 7 bases. Trimming removed 7 bases from V and 6 bases from J; junction bases left unmatched: 5. This CDR3 contains 12 residues. Germline CDR1 reads ENHRY; CDR2 reads SYGVKD. The CDR3 DNA sequence: TGTGCCATCAACCCGGGACAGCATGGCTACACCTTC. Its protein is CAINPGQHGYTF.

The chain couples TRBV27 to TRBJ2-3; no reliable D call. V dropped 5 bases and J dropped 4 bases, with 7 bases sitting between them. Germline V gene data show CDR1 as MNHEY and CDR2 as SMNVEV (reference sequence). The CDR3 runs 12 residues. Written as DNA, the CDR3 is TGTGCCAGCAGTAGACAAGCAGATACGCAGTATTTT. Encoded protein: CASSRQADTQYF.

The rearrangement links TRBV7-2 to TRBJ1-5; the D gene is possibly TRBD1 (5 bases). The germline V and J ends were trimmed by 1 base and 0 bases, with 16 bases remaining between them. Germline assignment: CDR1 SGHTA and CDR2 FQGNSA. The CDR3 has 18 amino acids. Here the CDR3 reads CASSLGAGGTYSNQPQHF. In DNA, the CDR3 is TGTGCCAGCAGCTTAGGGGCGGGCGGGACCTATAGCAATCAGCCCCAGCATTTT.

This clone was detected only once. This rearrangement joins TRBV2 to TRBJ2-2, with a possible D match to TRBD1 (6 bases). Trimming removed 10 bases from V and 5 bases from J, with 14 bases in between. Germline CDR1 reads SNHLY; CDR2 reads FYNNEI. CDR3 size: 13 residues. The CDR3 nucleotides read TGTGCCACCTCGTGGGGGCAGACCGGGGAGCTGTTTTTT. This gives the protein CATSWGQTGELFF.

In nucleotides, the CDR3 is TGTGCCAGCAGTGAAGACCCTCTTCAGGGTAGCAATCAGCCCCAGCATTTT. This gives the protein CASSEDPLQGSNQPQHF. V is TRBV6-1 and J is TRBJ1-5; TRBD1 is a possible D gene (5 bases). Germline V gene data show CDR1 as MNHNS and CDR2 as SASEGT. The CDR3 contains 17 residues. V lost 1 base to trimming and J lost 0 bases, with 13 bases between them.

The chain combines TRBV28 with TRBJ2-7; 9 bases align to TRBD1. The CDR3 runs to 15 residues. Germline CDR1 is MDHEN and CDR2 is SYDVKM. J gave up 3 bases and V 4 bases, and 7 bases lay outside the gene matches. CDR3 in DNA: TGTGCCAGCAGTTACACAGGGGGCTCCAACTACGAGCAGTACTTC. Protein sequence: CASSYTGGSNYEQYF.

V usage is TRBV19 and J usage is TRBJ2-7, with TRBD2 matching over 8 bases. V was clipped by 5 bases and J by 2 bases; unmatched bases: 2. The V gene's germline CDR1 is LNHDA and CDR2 SQIVND (reference sequence). The CDR3 covers 13 residues. The CDR3 nucleotides read TGTGCCAGTAGTGCCGGGAGGGCCTACGAGCAGTACTTC. Its translation: CASSAGRAYEQYF.

CDR3 in amino acids: CASSLAQVAGYGYTF. In DNA, the CDR3 is TGTGCCAGCAGCTTGGCACAGGTTGCAGGCTATGGCTACACCTTC. This sequence joins TRBV5-6 and TRBJ1-2, with a possible D match to TRBD1 (5 bases). The germline V gene has CDR1 SGHDT and CDR2 YYEEEE. The CDR3 is 15 amino acids. The V and J ends lost 0 bases and 4 bases respectively, with 13 bases between them.

The V and J genes are TRBV6-5 and TRBJ1-2, with 9 bases fitting TRBD1. The CDR3 is made up of 13 amino acids. Per germline, CDR1 MNHEY and CDR2 SVGAGI. J gave up 1 base and V 6 bases, and 0 bases lay outside the gene matches. CDR3 region: CASRGQGNYGYTF. DNA for the CDR3: TGTGCCAGCAGGGGACAGGGTAACTATGGCTACACCTTC.

The CDR3 sequence is CASRGQGVANEKLFF. CDR3 coding DNA: TGTGCCAGCAGGGGACAGGGGGTAGCTAATGAAAAACTGTTTTTT. The chain carries TRBV2 and TRBJ1-4; 11 bases map to TRBD1. The CDR3 consists of 15 residues. V lost 6 bases, J lost 3 bases, and 3 bases stayed unmatched. CDR1 SNHLY and CDR2 FYNNEI come from the germline V gene.

This clone is a singleton in its sample. This chain links TRBV29-1 with TRBJ1-2, with no clear D. CDR3 length equals 12 residues. In germline, CDR1 is SQVTM, CDR2 ANQGSEA. The V end lost 6 bases, the J end lost 2 bases, and 10 bases lay between the germline ends. The DNA for the CDR3 is TGCAGCGTGGTATTGACCAACTATGGCTACACCTTC. Protein product: CSVVLTNYGYTF.

This clone came up a few times. The chain carries TRBV13 and TRBJ2-7; D is ambiguous. The CDR3 is 12 amino acids. Trimming took off 1 base at V and 3 bases at J, with 4 bases between the two ends. CDR1 is PRHDT and CDR2 is FYEKMQ in the germline V gene (reference sequence). This chain's CDR3 is CASSLVSYEQYF. The CDR3 bases are TGTGCCAGCAGCTTAGTTAGCTACGAGCAGTACTTC.

V usage is TRBV7-2 and J usage is TRBJ1-5; D ambiguous. There are 13 residues in the CDR3. Germline V gene data show CDR1 as SGHTA and CDR2 as FQGNSA. Between the trimmed V and J ends, which lost 5 bases and 4 bases, there was a span of 9 bases. In DNA form, the CDR3 reads TGTGCCAGCAGCACGGACGGAAATCAGCCCCAGCATTTT. Amino acid sequence: CASSTDGNQPQHF.

This clone was seen a few times. The chain links TRBV19 to TRBJ2-7; 11 bases are a match to TRBD2. Germline lookup yields CDR1 LNHDA and CDR2 SQIVND (reference sequence). The CDR3 is made up of 14 amino acids. With 3 bases clipped from V and 4 bases from J, the junction kept 2 bases outside the gene matches. The CDR3 region is CASSIASGRYEQYF. As DNA, the CDR3 is TGTGCCAGTAGTATTGCTAGCGGGAGGTACGAGCAGTACTTC.

The gene calls are TRBV11-2 and TRBJ2-1, with D unclear. Germline V gene sequence: CDR1 SGHAT, CDR2 FQNNGV. The V end was cut by 5 bases, the J end by 0 bases, with 17 bases between. CDR3 length: 17 amino acids. This chain's CDR3 is CASSRITERSSYNEQFF. DNA of the CDR3: TGTGCCAGCAGCCGGATTACGGAGAGGAGCTCCTACAATGAGCAGTTCTTC. Variable domain in full (rest from reference TRBV11-2 and TRBJ2-1): EAGVAQSPRYKIIEKRQSVAFWCNPISGHATLYWYQQILGQGPKLLIQFQNNGVVDDSQLPKDRFSAERLKGVDSTLKIQPAKLEDSAVYLCASSRITERSSYNEQFFGPGTRLTVL.

The V call is TRBV29-1, the J call TRBJ2-2; 8 positions agree with TRBD1. The CDR3 sequence is 13 residues long. Per germline, CDR1 SQVTM and CDR2 ANQGSEA. V dropped 4 bases and J dropped 9; count of bases not matched to a gene: 7. The CDR3 DNA follows: TGCAGCGTTGGGGGGACAGGAAATAGGGAGCTGTTTTTT. Its protein is CSVGGTGNRELFF.

The gene calls are TRBV9 and TRBJ2-3, with D possibly being TRBD2 (6 bases). The CDR3 is 14 amino acids. Germline lookup yields CDR1 SGDLS and CDR2 YYNGEE. V shed 6 bases and J shed 4 bases, with 15 bases lying between them. CDR3 coding DNA: TGTGCCAGCAAAAGGACTATCTCGGCAGATACGCAGTATTTT. This sequence encodes CASKRTISADTQYF.

The chain has TRBV7-9 and TRBJ2-7; 9 nucleotides agree with TRBD2. V lost 1 base and J lost 0; bases outside the gene matches: 4. There are 16 residues in the CDR3. Germline V gene data show CDR1 as SEHNR and CDR2 as FQNEAQ (reference sequence). The CDR3 loop reads CASSLGGGRVSYEQYF. The CDR3 bases are TGTGCCAGCAGCTTAGGAGGCGGGAGGGTCTCCTACGAGCAGTACTTC.

V usage is TRBV23-1 and J usage is TRBJ1-5, with TRBD1 matching 7 bases. TRBV23-1 is placed among ORFs of uncertain function. V was pared by 4 bases and J by 6 bases, with 9 bases of the junction left unmatched. The length of the CDR3 is 15 residues. The CDR3 bases are TGCGCCAGCAGTCGCGGAACAGGGGCGCGTCAGCCCCAGCATTTT. It encodes CASSRGTGARQPQHF.

The J gene is TRBJ1-3, the V gene TRBV4-1, with 11 bases matching TRBD1. CDR3 length equals 20 residues. Looked up from germline, CDR1 is MGHRA and CDR2 is YSYEKL. The V gene end was trimmed by 1 base and the J gene end by 9 bases; junction bases not matched to a gene: 20. CDR3 region: CASSQVAPRTGGGPDATIYF. CDR3 coding DNA: TGCGCCAGCAGCCAAGTCGCCCCTCGGACAGGGGGCGGCCCCGATGCCACCATATATTTT.

The rearrangement uses TRBV19 and TRBJ2-1, with 7 bases identical to TRBD2. CDR1 is LNHDA, CDR2 SQIVND, per germline (reference sequence). The CDR3 is 16 amino acids. V gave up 7 bases and J gave up 0 bases; unmatched junction bases: 9. The CDR3 bases are TGTGCCAGTACCCGTCCGGGACTAAGCTCCTACAATGAGCAGTTCTTC. Translation: CASTRPGLSSYNEQFF.

V is TRBV11-2 and J is TRBJ2-2, with 7 bases matching TRBD1. This CDR3 is built from 15 residues. The junction had 8 bases not matched to a gene; V was cut back by 3 bases and J by 7 bases. Germline V gives CDR1 SGHAT, CDR2 FQNNGV. CDR3 sequence reads: CASSFRRGQGGELFF. The CDR3 DNA reads as TGTGCCAGCAGCTTCAGAAGGGGGCAAGGCGGGGAGCTGTTTTTT. The full variable domain, in which reference TRBV11-2 and TRBJ2-2 provide the parts outside the CDR3, is EAGVAQSPRYKIIEKRQSVAFWCNPISGHATLYWYQQILGQGPKLLIQFQNNGVVDDSQLPKDRFSAERLKGVDSTLKIQPAKLEDSAVYLCASSFRRGQGGELFFGEGSRLTVL.